The 31 T cell receptor beta chains below were found in one sample sequenced in a study of Graves' ophthalmopathy and Graves' hyperthyroidism. RNA transcripts yielded amplified TCR beta CDR3 regions. Second-round multiplex PCR followed a first-round RT-PCR using HTBI primers. A single record per CDR3 protein comes from TCRdb applying MiXCR to the multiplex PCR reads. The data contain approximately 640,000 distinct CDR3 sequences, just over 40% of them seen just once; the ten biggest clones take up 3% to 4%. Sequencing input: peripheral blood. All receptors come from an adult man with Graves' ophthalmopathy.

This clonotype has ten or more counts. This rearrangement joins TRBV29-1 to TRBJ1-1, with D unresolved. This CDR3 spans 12 amino acids. V was clipped by 7 bases and J by 5 bases, with 14 bases between them. The germline V gene encodes CDR1 SQVTM and CDR2 ANQGSEA. CDR3 amino acids: CSARVSGTEAFF. For the CDR3, the DNA is TGCAGCGCCCGGGTGAGTGGGACTGAAGCTTTCTTT.

This clonotype was seen ten or more times. V is TRBV10-3 and J is TRBJ1-2, with 7 bases aligning to TRBD1. In germline, CDR1 is ENHRY, CDR2 SYGVKD. This CDR3 comprises 15 residues. V gave up 2 bases and J gave up 7 bases; unmatched junction bases: 10. The CDR3 DNA is TGTGCCATCAGTGAGCTTGGGGGAGGGGGCCGTGGCTACACCTTC. This codes for CAISELGGGGRGYTF.

This clonotype was recorded only once. The CDR3 spells CASSAGQGIGANVLTF. The CDR3 coding sequence is TGTGCCAGCAGTGCGGGGCAGGGGATTGGGGCCAACGTCCTGACTTTC. This chain connects TRBV25-1 to TRBJ2-6; a weak D match, TRBD1 (6 bases). The CDR3 is made up of 16 amino acids. Germline values: CDR1 MGHDK, CDR2 SYGVNS. V lost 4 bases, J lost 3 bases, and 13 bases lay in between.

This clonotype was counted between two and nine times. The chain joins TRBV5-1 to TRBJ1-2, with 7 bases fitting TRBD1. The V gene's germline CDR1 is SGHRS and CDR2 YFSETQ. With V trimmed by 9 bases and J by 4 bases, 9 bases remained unmatched. CDR3 length: 13 residues. The CDR3 nucleotides read TGCGCCACAGCAGCTGGGACAGCCTATGGCTACACCTTC. Amino acids: CATAAGTAYGYTF. Full variable domain (remainder filled in from reference TRBV5-1 and TRBJ1-2): KAGVTQTPRYLIKTRGQQVTLSCSPISGHRSVSWYQQTPGQGLQFLFEYFSETQRNKGNFPGRFSGRQFSNSRSEMNVSTLELGDSALYLCATAAGTAYGYTFGSGTRLTVV.

This clonotype has a count of ten or more. The V gene is TRBV19, the J gene TRBJ1-4; D is unresolved. Germline V gives CDR1 LNHDA, CDR2 SQIVND (reference sequence). Trimming removed 3 bases at V and 1 base at J, with 6 bases between. This CDR3 is built from 14 residues. The CDR3 sequence is CASSILGTNEKLFF. The CDR3 coding sequence is TGTGCCAGTAGTATCCTCGGAACTAATGAAAAACTGTTTTTT. Together with reference TRBV19 and TRBJ1-4, the CDR3 gives the full variable domain: DGGITQSPKYLFRKEGQNVTLSCEQNLNHDAMYWYRQDPGQGLRLIYYSQIVNDFQKGDIAEGYSVSREKKESFPLTVTSAQKNPTAFYLCASSILGTNEKLFFGSGTQLSVL.

The table lists this clonotype with many counts. The CDR3 region is CASSERSSGNTIYF. The CDR3 DNA is TGTGCCAGCAGCGAACGGAGCTCTGGAAACACCATATATTTT. The chain is built from TRBV11-2 and TRBJ1-3; the D is unclear. V lost 5 bases and J 0 bases, leaving 8 bases between the germline ends. The CDR3 totals 14 residues. Germline CDR1 is SGHAT and CDR2 is FQNNGV.

About this clonotype itself: A read error may account for a junction end that differs from germline. CDR3 sequence reads: CSTRDYIGLAGGTQYF. The CDR3 nucleotides read TGCAGTACTAGGGACTACATCGGACTAGCGGGAGGGACCCAGTACTTC. V usage is TRBV20-1 and J usage is TRBJ2-5, with TRBD2 identical over 14 bases. The CDR3 loop spans 16 amino acids. The germline gives CDR1 DFQATT, CDR2 SNEGSKA (reference sequence).

As regards this clonotype: A much larger clone sits a single nucleotide away, making a read error possible. The rearrangement joins TRBV9 to TRBJ1-2, with D possibly matching TRBD1 (5 bases). The CDR3 has 14 amino acids. The V gene lost 2 bases and the J gene lost 4 bases, with 12 bases spanning the gap. CDR1 SGDLS and CDR2 YYNGEE come from the germline V gene. CDR3 DNA: TGTGCCAGCAGCGTGGCAGGGAACTTCTATGGCTACACCTTC. As protein: CASSVAGNFYGYTF.

The J gene is TRBJ1-2, the V gene TRBV15, with unresolved D. V lost 6 bases to trimming and J lost 4 bases, with 12 bases between them. Per germline, CDR1 LNHNV and CDR2 YYDKDF (reference sequence). The CDR3 is 13 amino acids. The CDR3 loop is CATRGGPIYGYTF. In nucleotides, the CDR3 is TGTGCCACCAGGGGAGGGCCAATCTATGGCTACACCTTC.

Many counts were recorded for this clonotype. The V and J genes are TRBV6-5 and TRBJ1-6; no clear D gene. CDR1 is MNHEY, CDR2 SVGAGI, per germline. Trimming took off 5 bases at V and 9 bases at J, with 23 bases between the two ends. The CDR3 is made up of 17 amino acids. CDR3 sequence (DNA): TGTGCCAGCAGTCGTCGCATGGGATCTCGTCCAGGTTCACCCCTCCACTTT. Protein: CASSRRMGSRPGSPLHF.

This clonotype occurred many times. The chain has TRBV15 and TRBJ1-2; TRBD1 might be the D (6 bases). Germline CDR1 reads LNHNV; CDR2 reads YYDKDF (reference sequence). The V end lost 0 bases, the J end lost 2 bases, and 10 bases lay between the germline ends. This CDR3 is built from 15 residues. The CDR3 DNA is TGTGCCACCAGCAGAGATCCCGGGGGCAACTATGGCTACACCTTC. Protein: CATSRDPGGNYGYTF.

The chain carries TRBV5-1 and TRBJ1-2, with a weak D call TRBD1 (6 bases). Trimming took off 7 bases at V and 1 base at J, with 17 bases between the two ends. Germline V gene sequence: CDR1 SGHRS, CDR2 YFSETQ. The CDR3 has 15 residues. CDR3 DNA sequence: TGCGCCAGCGGCTCTTCGGGACACCTTAACTATGGCTACACCTTC. It yields the protein CASGSSGHLNYGYTF.

The chain recombines TRBV7-8 with TRBJ1-3, with D maybe TRBD1 (6 bases). CDR1 and CDR2 (germline): SGHVS, FQNEAQ. Trimming removed 0 bases at V and 2 bases at J, with 11 bases between. The CDR3 runs 16 residues. The CDR3 is CASSLALRTAGNTIYF. CDR3 DNA sequence: TGTGCCAGCAGCTTAGCGCTTAGGACAGCTGGAAACACCATATATTTT.

V is TRBV7-2 and J is TRBJ1-1; the D gene is possibly TRBD1 (5 bases). Trimming took off 0 bases at V and 8 bases at J, with 10 bases between the two ends. CDR3 length: 13 amino acids. Germline V lookup: CDR1 SGHTA, CDR2 FQGNSA. The CDR3 bases are TGTGCCAGCAGCTTAGCTGTTAGGGGCGAAGCTTTCTTT. Its translation: CASSLAVRGEAFF.

This clonotype was counted at least ten times. The chain links TRBV10-3 to TRBJ1-2, with TRBD1 as a possible D gene (5 bases). The V gene lost 8 bases and the J gene lost 1 base, with 14 bases spanning the gap. The CDR3 has 14 residues. Germline V gives CDR1 ENHRY, CDR2 SYGVKD. CDR3: CAIPLQGSNYGYTF. CDR3 in DNA: TGTGCCATCCCCTTGCAGGGCAGTAACTATGGCTACACCTTC.

In its sample, this clonotype was seen many times. The chain links TRBV7-9 to TRBJ1-2, with a tentative D call TRBD1 (5 bases). The germline CDR1 and CDR2 sequences are SEHNR and FQNEAQ (reference sequence). CDR3 length: 15 amino acids. V lost 8 bases to trimming and J lost 5 bases, with 21 bases between them. This chain's CDR3 is CASEGTAGQSYGYTF. The CDR3 nucleotides are TGTGCCAGCGAAGGGACCGCCGGTCAGTCGTATGGCTACACCTTC.

V usage is TRBV2 and J usage is TRBJ2-5; a weak D match, TRBD2 (5 bases). Germline V gene lookup returns CDR1 SNHLY and CDR2 FYNNEI. This CDR3 has 14 residues. V was pared by 6 bases and J by 5 bases, with 16 bases between. CDR3 in amino acids: CASSQEGLRETQYF. CDR3 sequence (DNA): TGTGCCAGCAGCCAAGAGGGCCTCCGGGAGACCCAGTACTTC. Using reference TRBV2 and TRBJ2-5 for the parts outside the CDR3, the full variable domain is EPEVTQTPSHQVTQMGQEVILRCVPISNHLYFYWYRQILGQKVEFLVSFYNNEISEKSEIFDDQFSVERPDGSNFTLKIRSTKLEDSAMYFCASSQEGLRETQYFGPGTRLLVL.

This chain connects TRBV19 to TRBJ1-4; D gene uncertain. The V end lost 11 bases, the J end lost 2 bases, and 12 bases lay between the germline ends. From germline, CDR1 is LNHDA and CDR2 SQIVND (reference sequence). This CDR3 region has 13 residues. The CDR3 DNA reads as TGTGCCTGTCGTCAAGCTACTAATGAAAAACTGTTTTTT. Translated: CACRQATNEKLFF.

The V call is TRBV7-2, the J call TRBJ2-3; 7 bases align to TRBD1. The germline gives CDR1 SGHTA, CDR2 FQGNSA. The CDR3 extends over 17 amino acids. The J segment lost 0 bases and the V segment lost 3 bases, leaving 9 bases of the junction unmatched. CDR3 amino acids: CASSFQLGTDSTDTQYF. CDR3 bases: TGTGCCAGCAGCTTCCAGCTCGGGACAGATAGCACAGATACGCAGTATTTT.

The chain uses TRBV7-2 and TRBJ1-5, with 7 nucleotides matching TRBD1. V was pared by 4 bases and J by 8 bases, with 11 bases of the junction left unmatched. CDR1 and CDR2 (germline): SGHTA, FQGNSA. This CDR3 is 15 amino acids long. CDR3 sequence: CASSSGQARREPQHF. The CDR3 DNA reads TGTGCCAGCAGCTCAGGACAGGCGCGCAGGGAGCCCCAGCATTTT.

This clonotype was observed many times. This chain uses TRBV5-1 with TRBJ1-2, with D perhaps TRBD1 (5 bases). CDR3 length: 14 amino acids. In germline, CDR1 is SGHRS, CDR2 YFSETQ. The V and J ends lost 7 bases and 0 bases respectively, with 13 bases between them. CDR3 bases: TGCGCCAGCGGTAGGGGCAGCACTAACTATGGCTACACCTTC. This translates into CASGRGSTNYGYTF.

CDR3 amino acids: CASSPSGQGNYGYTF. The CDR3 nucleotides are TGTGCCAGCTCACCATCGGGACAGGGGAACTATGGCTACACCTTC. The V gene is TRBV7-9, the J gene TRBJ1-2; 10 bases line up with TRBD1. The trim removed 8 bases at V and 2 bases at J, leaving 8 bases unmatched. The CDR3 contains 15 residues. Germline V gene sequence: CDR1 SEHNR, CDR2 FQNEAQ (reference sequence).

This clonotype was seen at least ten times. The chain has TRBV7-6 and TRBJ1-5; D remains ambiguous. CDR1 SGHVS and CDR2 FNYEAQ come from the germline V gene. Trimming cost V 1 base and J 1 base, with 26 bases left between them. The CDR3 is made up of 21 amino acids. The CDR3 sequence: CASSLGPGINGEEESNQPQHF. The CDR3 bases are TGTGCCAGCAGCTTAGGGCCCGGCATCAACGGGGAGGAGGAGAGCAATCAGCCCCAGCATTTT. Full variable domain (outside the CDR3, taken from reference TRBV7-6 and TRBJ1-5): GAGVSQSPRYKVTKRGQDVALRCDPISGHVSLYWYRQALGQGPEFLTYFNYEAQQDKSGLPNDRFSAERPEGSISTLTIQRTEQRDSAMYRCASSLGPGINGEEESNQPQHFGDGTRLSIL.

The chain is built from TRBV10-3 and TRBJ2-7, with D perhaps given as TRBD1 or TRBD2 (5 bases each). V lost 3 bases, J lost 7 bases, and 10 bases lay in between. The germline V gene has CDR1 ENHRY and CDR2 SYGVKD. The CDR3 spans 12 residues. The CDR3 here is CAISDSGPEQYF. The CDR3 coding sequence is TGTGCCATCAGTGATTCGGGACCTGAGCAGTACTTC.

Regarding this clonotype: A much larger clone differs by one base, so this may be a read error. V gene TRBV7-2 combines with J gene TRBJ2-2; D uncertain. Looked up from germline, CDR1 is SGHTA and CDR2 is FQGNSA. This CDR3 is built from 15 residues. This chain's CDR3 is CANSLGGSNTGELFF. Written as DNA, the CDR3 is TGTGCCAACAGCTTAGGCGGCTCGAACACCGGGGAGCTGTTTTTT.

In this sample, this clonotype turned up many times. The chain links TRBV20-1 to TRBJ1-6; no clear D gene. The V gene lost 5 bases and the J gene lost 0 bases, with 11 bases spanning the gap. The CDR3 is 15 residues long. Germline V gene data show CDR1 as DFQATT and CDR2 as SNEGSKA (reference sequence). The DNA for the CDR3 is TGCAGTGCTTTTAGGACCAGCTCCTATAATTCACCCCTCCACTTT. It yields the protein CSAFRTSSYNSPLHF.

In DNA form, the CDR3 reads TGTGCCAGCAGCGTATCGGCAGGGGGCACCCTGAACACTGAAGCTTTCTTT. Translated, it gives CASSVSAGGTLNTEAFF. This rearrangement joins TRBV9 to TRBJ1-1; 8 bases match TRBD1. CDR1 and CDR2 from the germline V gene are SGDLS and YYNGEE. The CDR3 covers 17 residues. J was trimmed by 0 bases and V by 1 base; bases with no gene match: 8.

This clonotype occurred many times. The J gene is TRBJ2-5, the V gene TRBV7-2; 11 positions agree with TRBD2. J gave up 4 bases and V 6 bases, and 4 bases lay outside the gene matches. CDR3 length: 14 residues. CDR1 is SGHTA, CDR2 FQGNSA, per germline. CDR3 residues: CASRTSGGSETQYF. The CDR3 DNA is TGTGCCAGCAGAACTAGCGGGGGCTCAGAGACCCAGTACTTC.

This chain links TRBV5-1 with TRBJ2-7, with D unclear. CDR3 length: 13 residues. Germline CDR1 and CDR2: SGHRS and YFSETQ. V was shortened by 1 base and J by 5 bases, with 10 bases between the two germline ends. CDR3 protein: CASSLRLSDEQYF. Written as DNA, the CDR3 is TGCGCCAGCAGCTTGAGGTTGAGCGACGAGCAGTACTTC.

There are many counts of this clonotype. This sequence joins TRBV7-3 and TRBJ2-2; perhaps TRBD2 as D (5 bases). The germline CDR1 and CDR2 sequences are SGHTA and FQGTGA. The CDR3 length is 16 residues. V lost 3 bases, J lost 0 bases, and 11 bases lay in between. The CDR3 region is CASSFTGTANTGELFF. The CDR3 nucleotides read TGTGCCAGCAGCTTTACGGGAACCGCGAACACCGGGGAGCTGTTTTTT.

This clonotype appeared a single time. The V gene is TRBV3-1, the J gene TRBJ2-5; possibly TRBD2 for D (6 bases). V was trimmed by 6 bases and J by 11 bases, leaving 22 bases between them. From germline, CDR1 is LGHDT and CDR2 YNNKEL (reference sequence). The CDR3 is made up of 14 amino acids. The CDR3 DNA is TGTGCCAGCAGTCGGGGGACCATCTCCTACGGGCAGTACTTC. It codes for CASSRGTISYGQYF.